The 21 T cell receptor beta chains reported below all come from one sample, sequenced in a study of CD8 T cells in Susac syndrome. RNA, at about 0.45 to 1 ug, was reverse transcribed with random hexamers. TCRdb redid the calling of the immunoSEQ multiplex PCR reads with MiXCR, one entry per CDR3 protein. Of 55,000 to 70,000 distinct CDR3 sequences listed, 85% to 95% were seen once; the top ten hold about 0.25%. Sequencing used CD8+ T cells from PBMCs. The receptors come from a human donor in good health.

V gene TRBV11-2 combines with J gene TRBJ1-6; D remains unclear. This CDR3 spans 11 amino acids. V lost 2 bases, J lost 13 bases, and 6 bases lay in between. Per germline, CDR1 SGHAT and CDR2 FQNNGV. As DNA, the CDR3 is TGTGCCAGCAGCTTAAGTGGGCCCCTCCACTTT. It translates to CASSLSGPLHF.

This clonotype was recorded a few times. DNA of the CDR3: TGTGCCAGCAGCTTGGAGAGGGGCGAGCAGTACTTC. This encodes CASSLERGEQYF. This chain joins TRBV5-6 and TRBJ2-7; perhaps D is TRBD1 or TRBD2 (5 bases each). Germline V lookup: CDR1 SGHDT, CDR2 YYEEEE. The CDR3 length is 12 residues. With 0 bases removed from V and 6 bases from J, the gap between germline ends came to 7 bases.

This rearrangement joins TRBV19 to TRBJ2-2; no clear D gene. Germline V gene sequence: CDR1 LNHDA, CDR2 SQIVND (reference sequence). V gave up 3 bases and J gave up 6 bases, with 8 bases separating them. The CDR3 covers 13 residues. The CDR3 protein is CASSIGFPGELFF. DNA of the CDR3: TGTGCCAGTAGTATTGGGTTCCCCGGGGAGCTGTTTTTT.

The gene calls are TRBV6-2 or TRBV6-3 and TRBJ2-4; no clear D gene. This CDR3 comprises 11 residues. With 4 bases removed from V and 6 bases from J, the gap between germline ends came to 4 bases. Germline CDR1 is MNHEY and CDR2 is SVGEGT. CDR3 nucleotides: TGTGCCAGCAGTTGGATAAACATTCAGTACTTC. Protein sequence: CASSWINIQYF.

This chain links TRBV4-1 with TRBJ1-2; the D gene is possibly TRBD1 (5 bases). The CDR3 contains 15 residues. V gave up 0 bases and J gave up 0 bases, with 8 bases separating them. Germline loops: CDR1 MGHRA, CDR2 YSYEKL. The DNA of the CDR3 is TGCGCCAGCAGCCAAGATTCGGGGCCTAACTATGGCTACACCTTC. It translates to CASSQDSGPNYGYTF.

V usage is TRBV27 and J usage is TRBJ2-2; D is undetermined. V lost 7 bases and J lost 8, with 11 bases in between. Germline V gene sequence: CDR1 MNHEY, CDR2 SMNVEV (reference sequence). The CDR3 has 12 amino acids. CDR3 in DNA: TGTGCCAGCAAAGCCCGACCTGGGGAGCTGTTTTTT. As protein: CASKARPGELFF.

The chain carries TRBV7-3 and TRBJ1-6; 8 nucleotides agree with TRBD1. The CDR3 is 15 amino acids. Germline V gene lookup returns CDR1 SGHTA and CDR2 FQGTGA. J lost 4 bases, V lost 4 bases, and 3 bases had no gene match. The CDR3 region is CASSSTGGYNSPLHF. For the CDR3, the DNA is TGTGCCAGCAGCTCCACAGGGGGGTATAATTCACCCCTCCACTTT.

The chain recombines TRBV12-3 or TRBV12-4 with TRBJ1-2; perhaps TRBD1 as D (6 bases). V was trimmed by 7 bases and J by 6 bases, leaving 15 bases between them. The CDR3 contains 13 residues. The CDR3 sequence: CASTFDRMNGYTF. The CDR3 DNA is TGTGCCAGCACCTTCGACAGGATGAATGGCTACACCTTC.

The chain uses TRBV2 and TRBJ1-6; 7 bases map to TRBD1. Losses at the gene ends were 6 bases for V and 6 bases for J; bases not matched to a gene: 5. Germline V gene lookup returns CDR1 SNHLY and CDR2 FYNNEI. This CDR3 has 14 amino acids. The CDR3 loop is CASSPTGTNSPLHF. The CDR3 DNA reads as TGTGCCAGCAGCCCGACAGGGACTAATTCACCCCTCCACTTT.

This chain joins TRBV7-9 and TRBJ2-7, with 9 bases matching TRBD2. There are 15 residues in the CDR3. Looked up from germline, CDR1 is SEHNR and CDR2 is FQNEAQ (reference sequence). V shed 0 bases and J 6 bases; nucleotides not matched to a gene: 6. The CDR3 here is CASSLAASGEVEQYV. As DNA, the CDR3 is TGTGCCAGCAGCTTAGCCGCTAGCGGGGAAGTCGAGCAGTACGTC.

V and J are TRBV10-3 and TRBJ2-1; D may be TRBD1 or TRBD2 (5 bases each). The CDR3 runs to 13 residues. Trimming left V 5 bases short and J 3 bases short, with 8 bases between. Germline V CDR1 and CDR2: ENHRY, SYGVKD. DNA for the CDR3: TGTGCCATCAGTCGGGACGGCTACAATGAGCAGTTCTTC. Encoded protein: CAISRDGYNEQFF.

The V gene is TRBV9, the J gene TRBJ2-7; D is undetermined. This CDR3 is built from 12 residues. Germline CDR1 SGDLS, CDR2 YYNGEE. V lost 8 bases to trimming and J lost 2 bases, with 11 bases between them. CDR3 in amino acids: CASSSSAYEQYF. Here the CDR3 DNA reads TGTGCCAGTTCCTCGAGTGCCTACGAGCAGTACTTC. The variable domain in full, with the rest retrieved from reference TRBV9 and TRBJ2-7, is DSGVTQTPKHLITATGQRVTLRCSPRSGDLSVYWYQQSLDQGLQFLIQYYNGEERAKGNILERFSAQQFPDLHSELNLSSLELGDSALYFCASSSSAYEQYFGPGTRLTVT.

The V call is TRBV4-1, the J call TRBJ2-1; D gene ambiguous. The CDR3 consists of 15 residues. Per the germline V gene, CDR1 is MGHRA and CDR2 is YSYEKL. V dropped 1 base and J dropped 2 bases, with 9 bases sitting between them. As DNA, the CDR3 is TGCGCCAGCAGCCAAGGGACGGAAGCCTACAATGAGCAGTTCTTC. It yields the protein CASSQGTEAYNEQFF.

This chain connects TRBV6-2 or TRBV6-3 to TRBJ1-2; D remains unclear. This CDR3 is built from 14 residues. Trimming removed 1 base at V and 7 bases at J, with 13 bases between. Germline CDR1 MNHEY, CDR2 SVGEGT. The CDR3: CASSYWAGGSGYTF. As DNA, the CDR3 is TGTGCCAGCAGTTACTGGGCAGGTGGATCTGGCTACACCTTC.

The chain links TRBV7-8 to TRBJ2-1; possible D gene TRBD1, 6 bases. This CDR3 spans 12 amino acids. Germline V gene data show CDR1 as SGHVS and CDR2 as FQNEAQ. Between the trimmed V and J ends, which lost 4 bases and 14 bases, there was a span of 15 bases. This chain's CDR3 is CASSSQDSPKFF. The CDR3 coding sequence is TGTGCCAGCAGCTCGCAGGACAGTCCGAAGTTCTTC.

The chain employs TRBV29-1 and TRBJ1-2; unclear D gene. The CDR3 runs to 12 residues. The germline V gene encodes CDR1 SQVTM and CDR2 ANQGSEA. V dropped 4 bases and J dropped 6 bases, with 12 bases sitting between them. The CDR3 DNA follows: TGCAGCGTTGTTAGCTCTGGGGATGGCTACACCTTC. Amino acid sequence: CSVVSSGDGYTF.

The J gene is TRBJ1-5, the V gene TRBV24-1; TRBD1 might be the D (5 bases). Germline CDR1 and CDR2: KGHDR and SFDVKD. The V and J ends lost 2 bases and 0 bases respectively, with 16 bases between them. This CDR3 contains 18 residues. The CDR3 DNA follows: TGTGCCACCAGTGATTCGAGGGGCGGACACCTTAGCAATCAGCCCCAGCATTTT. Translating gives CATSDSRGGHLSNQPQHF.

The CDR3: CATSRRGSGQPQHF. As DNA, the CDR3 is TGTGCCACCAGCAGACGGGGGTCGGGACAGCCCCAGCATTTT. V gene TRBV15 combines with J gene TRBJ1-5; D possibly corresponds to TRBD1 (5 bases). Trimming took off 2 bases at V and 7 bases at J, with 12 bases between the two ends. CDR3 length: 14 amino acids. The germline CDR1 and CDR2 sequences are LNHNV and YYDKDF (reference sequence).

The J gene is TRBJ2-2, the V gene TRBV28, with 12 positions matching TRBD1. CDR1 and CDR2 from the germline V gene are MDHEN and SYDVKM. The CDR3 is 16 amino acids. Unmatched junction bases numbered 6, after V lost 6 bases and J lost 4 bases. CDR3 DNA: TGTGCCAGCAGAACTCGGGACAGGGGGCTCACCGGGGAGCTGTTTTTT. This translates into CASRTRDRGLTGELFF.

V and J are TRBV28 and TRBJ1-2; perhaps TRBD1 as D (6 bases). This CDR3 region has 16 residues. V lost 6 bases and J lost 4, with 21 bases in between. The germline V gene encodes CDR1 MDHEN and CDR2 SYDVKM. In nucleotides, the CDR3 is TGTGCCAGCAGCAACGTTGGTGGGGGCGGGGGCTATGGCTACACCTTC. Protein sequence: CASSNVGGGGGYGYTF.

This clonotype was counted a single time. This sequence joins TRBV13 and TRBJ1-2, with a weak D call TRBD1 (6 bases). Between the trimmed V and J ends, which lost 2 bases and 8 bases, there was a span of 12 bases. The CDR3 totals 13 residues. Germline V gene data show CDR1 as PRHDT and CDR2 as FYEKMQ (reference sequence). CDR3 region: CASSLQRQEGYTF. CDR3 DNA sequence: TGTGCCAGCAGCTTACAGAGACAGGAGGGCTACACCTTC.